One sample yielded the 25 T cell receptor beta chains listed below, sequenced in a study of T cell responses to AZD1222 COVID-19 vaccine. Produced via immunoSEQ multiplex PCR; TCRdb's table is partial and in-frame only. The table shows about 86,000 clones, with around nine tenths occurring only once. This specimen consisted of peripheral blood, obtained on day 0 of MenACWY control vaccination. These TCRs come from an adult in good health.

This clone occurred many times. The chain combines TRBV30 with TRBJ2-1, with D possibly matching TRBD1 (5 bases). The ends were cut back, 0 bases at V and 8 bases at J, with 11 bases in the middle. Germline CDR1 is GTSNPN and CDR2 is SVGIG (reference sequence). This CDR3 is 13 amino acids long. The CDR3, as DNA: TGTGCCTGGAGTGTACTCCTAGGGGATGAGCAGTTCTTC. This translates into CAWSVLLGDEQFF.

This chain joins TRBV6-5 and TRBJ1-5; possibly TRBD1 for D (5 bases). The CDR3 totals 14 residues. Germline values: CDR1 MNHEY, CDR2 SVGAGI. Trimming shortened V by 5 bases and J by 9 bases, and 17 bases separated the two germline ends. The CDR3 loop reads CASSQGRGSGPQHF. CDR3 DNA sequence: TGTGCCAGCAGTCAGGGACGGGGGTCTGGGCCCCAGCATTTT.

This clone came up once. CDR3 in amino acids: CASSPGHGTDTQYF. CDR3 in DNA: TGCGCCAGCAGCCCCGGACACGGCACAGATACGCAGTATTTT. V usage is TRBV4-3 and J usage is TRBJ2-3, with D possibly being TRBD1 (5 bases). The V end lost 4 bases, the J end lost 1 base, and 9 bases lay between the germline ends. Per germline, CDR1 LGHNA and CDR2 YSLEER. The CDR3 has 14 amino acids.

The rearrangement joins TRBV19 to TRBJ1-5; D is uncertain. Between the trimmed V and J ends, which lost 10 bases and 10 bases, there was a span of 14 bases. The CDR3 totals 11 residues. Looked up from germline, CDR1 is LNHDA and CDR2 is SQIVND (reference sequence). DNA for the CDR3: TGTGCCAAGAGAGGGTCAGGACCCCAGCATTTT. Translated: CAKRGSGPQHF.

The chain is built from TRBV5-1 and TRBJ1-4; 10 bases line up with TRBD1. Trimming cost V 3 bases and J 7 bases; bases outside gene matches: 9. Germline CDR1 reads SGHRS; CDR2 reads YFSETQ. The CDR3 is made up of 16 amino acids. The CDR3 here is CASSSGTGDGSEKLFF. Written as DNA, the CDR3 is TGCGCCAGCAGCTCGGGGACAGGGGACGGTAGTGAAAAACTGTTTTTT.

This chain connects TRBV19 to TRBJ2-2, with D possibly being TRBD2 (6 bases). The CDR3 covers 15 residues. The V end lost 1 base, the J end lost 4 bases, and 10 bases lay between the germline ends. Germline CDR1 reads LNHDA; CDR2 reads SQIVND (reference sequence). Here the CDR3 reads CASSIVTGGTGELFF. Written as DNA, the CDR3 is TGTGCCAGTAGTATAGTAACCGGGGGCACCGGGGAGCTGTTTTTT.

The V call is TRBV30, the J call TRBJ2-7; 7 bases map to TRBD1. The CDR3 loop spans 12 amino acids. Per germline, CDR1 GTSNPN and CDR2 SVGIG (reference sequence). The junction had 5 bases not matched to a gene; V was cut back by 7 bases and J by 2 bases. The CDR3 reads CAFGQGAYEQYF. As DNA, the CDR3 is TGTGCCTTCGGGCAGGGGGCCTACGAGCAGTACTTC.

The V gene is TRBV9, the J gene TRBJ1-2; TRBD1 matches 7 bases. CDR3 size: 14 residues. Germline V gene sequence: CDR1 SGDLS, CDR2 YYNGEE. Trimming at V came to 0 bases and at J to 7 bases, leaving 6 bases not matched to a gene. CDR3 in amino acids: CASSVGEAGGGYTF. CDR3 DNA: TGTGCCAGCAGCGTAGGAGAGGCAGGGGGTGGCTACACCTTC.

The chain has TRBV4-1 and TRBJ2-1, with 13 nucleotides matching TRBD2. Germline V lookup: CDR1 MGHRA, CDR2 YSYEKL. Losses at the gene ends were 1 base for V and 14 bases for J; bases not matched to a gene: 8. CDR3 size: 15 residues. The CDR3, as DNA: TGCGCCAGCAGCCAAGCACTAGCGGGGGGGCCGGGTAAGTTCTTC. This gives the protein CASSQALAGGPGKFF.

The CDR3 loop is CASSYPTGGSYEQYF. Here the CDR3 DNA reads TGTGCCAGCAGTTACCCGACAGGGGGTTCCTACGAGCAGTACTTC. J is TRBJ2-7 and V is TRBV6-5, with 9 positions matching TRBD1. Germline CDR1 MNHEY, CDR2 SVGAGI. V gave up 2 bases and J gave up 1 base; unmatched junction bases: 3. This CDR3 has 15 amino acids.

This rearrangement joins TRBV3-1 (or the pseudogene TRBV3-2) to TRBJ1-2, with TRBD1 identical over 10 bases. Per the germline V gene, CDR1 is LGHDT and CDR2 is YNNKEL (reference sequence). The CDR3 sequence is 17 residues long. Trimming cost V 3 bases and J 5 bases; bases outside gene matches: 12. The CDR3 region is CASSQRTGGGRLYGYTF. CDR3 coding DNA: TGTGCCAGCAGCCAGAGGACAGGGGGTGGTCGCCTTTATGGCTACACCTTC.

The CDR3 DNA is TGTGCCAGCAGTTTCGGAGGGGTAGGGGGAGAGACCCAGTACTTC. Translated, it gives CASSFGGVGGETQYF. This chain uses TRBV27 with TRBJ2-5, with D perhaps TRBD1 or TRBD2 (6 bases each). The CDR3 has 15 amino acids. The V end lost 3 bases, the J end lost 4 bases, and 15 bases lay between the germline ends. In germline, CDR1 is MNHEY, CDR2 SMNVEV (reference sequence).

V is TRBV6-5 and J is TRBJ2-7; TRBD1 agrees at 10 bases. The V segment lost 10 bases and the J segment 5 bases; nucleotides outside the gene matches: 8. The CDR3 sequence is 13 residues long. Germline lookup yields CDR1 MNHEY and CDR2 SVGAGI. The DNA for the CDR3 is TGTGCCATTCGGGGACAGGGGCTCGACGAGCAGTACTTC. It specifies CAIRGQGLDEQYF.

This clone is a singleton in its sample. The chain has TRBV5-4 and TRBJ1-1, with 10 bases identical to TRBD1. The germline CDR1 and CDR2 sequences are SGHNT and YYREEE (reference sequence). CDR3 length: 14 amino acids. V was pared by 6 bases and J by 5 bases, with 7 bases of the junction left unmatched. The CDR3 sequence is CASTVRTGGTEAFF. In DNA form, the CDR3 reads TGTGCCAGCACCGTTCGGACAGGGGGTACTGAAGCTTTCTTT.

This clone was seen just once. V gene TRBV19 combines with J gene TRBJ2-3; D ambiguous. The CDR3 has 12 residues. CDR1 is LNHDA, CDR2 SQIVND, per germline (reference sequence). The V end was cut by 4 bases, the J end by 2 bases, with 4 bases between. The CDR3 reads CASSRTTDTQYF. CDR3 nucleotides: TGTGCCAGTAGTAGGACCACAGATACGCAGTATTTT.

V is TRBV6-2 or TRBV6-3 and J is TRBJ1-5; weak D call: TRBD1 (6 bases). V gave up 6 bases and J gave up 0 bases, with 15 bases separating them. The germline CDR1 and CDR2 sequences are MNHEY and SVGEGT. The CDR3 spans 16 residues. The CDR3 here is CASSTGQRYSNQPQHF. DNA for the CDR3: TGTGCCAGCAGCACCGGACAGAGATATAGCAATCAGCCCCAGCATTTT.

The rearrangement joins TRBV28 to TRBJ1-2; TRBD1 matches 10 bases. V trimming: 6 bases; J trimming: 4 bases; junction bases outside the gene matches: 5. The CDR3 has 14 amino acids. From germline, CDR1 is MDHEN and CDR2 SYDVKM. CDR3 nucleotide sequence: TGTGCCAGCAGAGTGACAGGGGGCCTCTATGGCTACACCTTC. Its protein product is CASRVTGGLYGYTF.

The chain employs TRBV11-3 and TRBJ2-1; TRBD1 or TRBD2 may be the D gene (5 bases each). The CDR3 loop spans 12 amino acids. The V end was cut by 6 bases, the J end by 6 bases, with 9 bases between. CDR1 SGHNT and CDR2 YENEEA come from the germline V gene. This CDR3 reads CASRGEGNEQFF. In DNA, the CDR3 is TGTGCCAGCAGGGGGGAAGGCAATGAGCAGTTCTTC.

CDR3 protein: CAWSVRGYGYTF. The CDR3 DNA is TGTGCCTGGAGTGTACGCGGATATGGCTACACCTTC. The chain employs TRBV30 and TRBJ1-2; D remains unclear. The CDR3 loop spans 12 amino acids. CDR1 GTSNPN and CDR2 SVGIG come from the germline V gene (reference sequence). Deletions cut 0 bases from V and 5 bases from J, with 7 bases between.

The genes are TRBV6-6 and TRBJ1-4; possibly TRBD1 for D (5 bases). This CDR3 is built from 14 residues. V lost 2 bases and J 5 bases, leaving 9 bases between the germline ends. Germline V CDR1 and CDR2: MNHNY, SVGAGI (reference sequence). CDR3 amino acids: CASSYRGGNEKLFF. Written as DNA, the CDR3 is TGTGCCAGCAGTTACCGGGGGGGGAATGAAAAACTGTTTTTT.

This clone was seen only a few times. Here the CDR3 DNA reads TGTGCCAGCACCCTAAAGAAAGGGGCTGAAGCTTTCTTT. This encodes CASTLKKGAEAFF. The V call is TRBV6-5, the J call TRBJ1-1; D is possibly TRBD1 (5 bases). V lost 7 bases, J lost 6 bases, and 15 bases lay in between. The CDR3 is 13 residues long. Per germline, CDR1 MNHEY and CDR2 SVGAGI.

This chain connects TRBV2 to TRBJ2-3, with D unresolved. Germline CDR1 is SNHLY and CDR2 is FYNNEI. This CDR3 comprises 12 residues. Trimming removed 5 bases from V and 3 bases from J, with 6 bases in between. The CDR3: CASSSITDTQYF. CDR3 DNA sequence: TGTGCCAGCAGTTCTATTACAGATACGCAGTATTTT.

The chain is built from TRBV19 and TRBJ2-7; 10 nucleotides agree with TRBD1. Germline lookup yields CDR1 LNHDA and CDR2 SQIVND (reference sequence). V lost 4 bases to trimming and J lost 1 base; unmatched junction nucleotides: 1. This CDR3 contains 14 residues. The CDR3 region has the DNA TGTGCCAGTAGTAGGGACAGGGGTTCCTACGAGCAGTACTTC. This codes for CASSRDRGSYEQYF.

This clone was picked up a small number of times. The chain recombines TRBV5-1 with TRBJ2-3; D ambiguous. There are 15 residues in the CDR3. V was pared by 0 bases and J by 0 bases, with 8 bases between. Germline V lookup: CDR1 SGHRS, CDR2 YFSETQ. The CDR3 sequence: CASSLEQKSTDTQYF. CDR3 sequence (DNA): TGCGCCAGCAGCTTGGAGCAAAAGAGCACAGATACGCAGTATTTT.

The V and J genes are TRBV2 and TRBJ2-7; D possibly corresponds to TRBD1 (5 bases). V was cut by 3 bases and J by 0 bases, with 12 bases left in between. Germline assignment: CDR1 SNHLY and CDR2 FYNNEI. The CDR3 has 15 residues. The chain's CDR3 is CASSELQAYSYEQYF. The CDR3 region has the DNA TGTGCCAGCAGTGAGTTACAGGCTTACTCCTACGAGCAGTACTTC. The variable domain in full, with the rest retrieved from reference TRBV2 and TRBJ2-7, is EPEVTQTPSHQVTQMGQEVILRCVPISNHLYFYWYRQILGQKVEFLVSFYNNEISEKSEIFDDQFSVERPDGSNFTLKIRSTKLEDSAMYFCASSELQAYSYEQYFGPGTRLTVT.